The 24 T cell receptor beta chains presented below share a single source sample, sequenced in a study of blood T cell repertoires in COVID-19. TCRdb keeps only in-frame clones here, not all; method: immunoSEQ multiplex PCR. The data contain roughly 70,000 clones, around 89% of them singletons. The sample consisted of peripheral blood. These receptors were taken from an elderly woman with active COVID-19.

V gene TRBV19 combines with J gene TRBJ2-3, with 10 bases that match TRBD2. Looked up from germline, CDR1 is LNHDA and CDR2 is SQIVND (reference sequence). The CDR3 consists of 17 residues. J gave up 0 bases and V 3 bases, and 6 bases lay outside the gene matches. The CDR3, as DNA: TGTGCCAGTAGTATGGCTAGCGGGAGTTGGAGCACAGATACGCAGTATTTT. It yields the protein CASSMASGSWSTDTQYF.

V is TRBV5-1 and J is TRBJ1-4; D uncertain. V lost 2 bases and J lost 5, with 10 bases in between. The CDR3 contains 14 residues. CDR1 and CDR2 from the germline V gene are SGHRS and YFSETQ. The CDR3, as DNA: TGCGCCAGCAGCTTCGAGGGCCGGAATGAAAAACTGTTTTTT. This encodes CASSFEGRNEKLFF.

The chain combines TRBV18 with TRBJ1-5; D may be TRBD1 (6 bases). Germline V CDR1 and CDR2: KGHSH, LQKENI. CDR3 length: 13 amino acids. V was clipped by 6 bases and J by 7 bases, with 13 bases between them. CDR3 region: CASSLGGGQPQHF. CDR3 nucleotide sequence: TGTGCCAGCTCCTTGGGGGGGGGCCAGCCCCAGCATTTT.

The chain employs TRBV29-1 and TRBJ2-3; possible D gene TRBD2, 6 bases. CDR1 SQVTM and CDR2 ANQGSEA come from the germline V gene. The V end was cut by 5 bases, the J end by 3 bases, with 15 bases between. This CDR3 has 14 residues. DNA for the CDR3: TGCAGCGTTCTTCCGGGAGAACAGACAGATACGCAGTATTTT. Protein sequence: CSVLPGEQTDTQYF.

The V and J genes are TRBV11-2 and TRBJ1-5, with D possibly TRBD1 on 5 matching bases. Germline loops: CDR1 SGHAT, CDR2 FQNNGV. The V end was cut by 5 bases, the J end by 6 bases, with 14 bases between. This CDR3 spans 14 amino acids. CDR3 loop: CASSGPGNGQPQHF. CDR3 nucleotides: TGTGCCAGCAGCGGACCAGGGAATGGTCAGCCCCAGCATTTT.

The chain uses TRBV5-4 and TRBJ1-1; TRBD1 aligns across 8 bases. This CDR3 has 15 amino acids. V lost 5 bases, J lost 2 bases, and 8 bases stayed unmatched. From germline, CDR1 is SGHNT and CDR2 YYREEE (reference sequence). The CDR3 spells CASSLTGGVNTEAFF. The CDR3 DNA reads as TGTGCCAGCAGTCTCACAGGGGGGGTCAACACTGAAGCTTTCTTT.

This rearrangement joins TRBV19 to TRBJ1-5; unclear D gene. Trimming stripped 1 base from V and 9 bases from J, with 16 bases between. The CDR3 covers 15 residues. Germline CDR1 and CDR2: LNHDA and SQIVND (reference sequence). DNA of the CDR3: TGTGCCAGTAGTATAGGAGGAGGGCCGAATTCGCCCCAGCATTTT. The encoded protein is CASSIGGGPNSPQHF.

The chain is built from TRBV6-5 and TRBJ1-4, with TRBD1 matching 8 bases. The junction had 10 bases not matched to a gene; V was cut back by 6 bases and J by 7 bases. Germline loops: CDR1 MNHEY, CDR2 SVGAGI. The CDR3 is made up of 15 amino acids. The CDR3 DNA reads as TGTGCCAGCAGAAACCTCGGGACAGGAGGTGAAAAACTGTTTTTT. It encodes CASRNLGTGGEKLFF.

A few counts support this clone. The J gene is TRBJ2-3, the V gene TRBV2; D not certain. In germline, CDR1 is SNHLY, CDR2 FYNNEI. Trimming removed 6 bases from V and 0 bases from J, with 10 bases in between. The CDR3 sequence is 14 residues long. As DNA, the CDR3 is TGTGCCAGCAGGGAGTGGCCCAGCACAGATACGCAGTATTTT. This encodes CASREWPSTDTQYF.

J is TRBJ2-1 and V is TRBV7-8; 9 positions agree with TRBD1. With 4 bases clipped from V and 8 bases from J, the junction kept 6 bases outside the gene matches. Germline V gives CDR1 SGHVS, CDR2 FQNEAQ. This CDR3 has 14 residues. The CDR3 sequence: CASSWTWTGDEQFF. CDR3 DNA sequence: TGTGCCAGCAGCTGGACTTGGACAGGGGATGAGCAGTTCTTC.

This clone showed up just once. This sequence joins TRBV19 and TRBJ2-5, with a weak D call TRBD1 (6 bases). The germline V and J ends were trimmed by 4 bases and 4 bases, with 10 bases remaining between them. The CDR3 is 13 amino acids. Per the germline V gene, CDR1 is LNHDA and CDR2 is SQIVND (reference sequence). CDR3: CASSTLQGETQYF. CDR3 coding DNA: TGTGCCAGTAGTACCTTACAGGGAGAGACCCAGTACTTC. Combining the CDR3 with reference TRBV19 and TRBJ2-5 gives the whole variable domain DGGITQSPKYLFRKEGQNVTLSCEQNLNHDAMYWYRQDPGQGLRLIYYSQIVNDFQKGDIAEGYSVSREKKESFPLTVTSAQKNPTAFYLCASSTLQGETQYFGPGTRLLVL.

In the case of this clone: This sample includes further DNA sequences coding for the same CDR3. The chain links TRBV6-2 or TRBV6-3 to TRBJ2-1, with D tentatively TRBD2 (6 bases). This CDR3 contains 12 residues. V lost 2 bases, J lost 7 bases, and 6 bases lay in between. In germline, CDR1 is MNHEY, CDR2 SVGEGT. The CDR3 nucleotides read TGTGCCAGCAGTTACGGGGGGAATGAGCAGTTCTTC. Translated: CASSYGGNEQFF.

This sequence joins TRBV4-2 and TRBJ2-2; 10 bases agree with TRBD2. The CDR3 loop spans 14 amino acids. Trimming at V came to 8 bases and at J to 1 base, leaving 1 base not matched to a gene. The germline CDR1 and CDR2 sequences are LGHNA and YNFKEQ. The CDR3 reads CASLAGGNTGELFF. The CDR3 DNA sequence: TGTGCCAGCTTAGCGGGAGGGAACACCGGGGAGCTGTTTTTT.

The CDR3 sequence is CASSITRRGEQFF. The DNA for the CDR3 is TGTGCCAGTAGTATTACCCGAAGGGGTGAGCAGTTCTTC. This sequence joins TRBV19 and TRBJ2-1; D is perhaps TRBD1 (5 bases). V lost 3 bases and J 9 bases, leaving 12 bases between the germline ends. Germline values: CDR1 LNHDA, CDR2 SQIVND (reference sequence). This CDR3 contains 13 residues.

The genes are TRBV28 and TRBJ2-6; D perhaps matches TRBD2 (5 bases). The CDR3 length is 18 residues. Germline loops: CDR1 MDHEN, CDR2 SYDVKM. With 2 bases removed from V and 0 bases from J, the gap between germline ends came to 14 bases. CDR3 sequence reads: CASSLLLADGSGANVLTF. The CDR3 DNA reads TGTGCCAGCAGTTTACTCCTAGCCGACGGCTCTGGGGCCAACGTCCTGACTTTC.

The gene calls are TRBV5-8 and TRBJ2-3; 10 nucleotides agree with TRBD2. Germline CDR1 is SGHTS and CDR2 is YDEGEE. The length of the CDR3 is 16 residues. The trim removed 4 bases at V and 5 bases at J, leaving 10 bases unmatched. CDR3 sequence (DNA): TGTGCCAGCAGCCCCGATGTGGCTAGCGGGAGAGATACGCAGTATTTT. Translation gives CASSPDVASGRDTQYF.

J is TRBJ2-1 and V is TRBV7-2, with D unresolved. Germline CDR1 reads SGHTA; CDR2 reads FQGNSA. The V gene lost 2 bases and the J gene lost 10 bases, with 9 bases spanning the gap. This CDR3 is built from 12 residues. The chain's CDR3 is CASSLTRFEQFF. Written as DNA, the CDR3 is TGTGCCAGCAGCTTAACGAGATTCGAGCAGTTCTTC. The variable domain in full, completed from reference TRBV7-2 and TRBJ2-1, reads GAGVSQSPSNKVTEKGKDVELRCDPISGHTALYWYRQSLGQGLEFLIYFQGNSAPDKSGLPSDRFSAERTGGSVSTLTIQRTQQEDSAVYLCASSLTRFEQFFGPGTRLTVL.

The chain employs TRBV7-9 and TRBJ1-1; D gene ambiguous. This CDR3 contains 14 residues. Trimming removed 3 bases from V and 1 base from J, with 9 bases in between. Germline values: CDR1 SEHNR, CDR2 FQNEAQ (reference sequence). The DNA for the CDR3 is TGTGCCAGCAGCTTCGGCAGCGGGAACACTGAAGCTTTCTTT. Protein product: CASSFGSGNTEAFF.

This clone was found once. CDR3 DNA sequence: TGTGCCAGCAGCCTCCGGGGGAATTCACCCCTCCACTTT. It translates to CASSLRGNSPLHF. This chain links TRBV14 with TRBJ1-6, with a possible D match to TRBD1 (5 bases). The V end lost 4 bases, the J end lost 7 bases, and 8 bases lay between the germline ends. The CDR3 length is 13 residues. The V gene's germline CDR1 is SGHDN and CDR2 FVKESK.

The J gene is TRBJ2-1, the V gene TRBV6-5; D is possibly TRBD2 (6 bases). This CDR3 is built from 13 residues. Germline assignment: CDR1 MNHEY and CDR2 SVGAGI. V was cut by 2 bases and J by 10 bases, with 12 bases left in between. CDR3 DNA: TGTGCCAGCAGTTACCCCGGCGGGGTGGAGCAGTTCTTC. The encoded protein is CASSYPGGVEQFF.

The chain carries TRBV7-3 and TRBJ2-3; D ambiguous. The V gene lost 1 base and the J gene lost 2 bases, with 10 bases spanning the gap. This CDR3 spans 15 amino acids. The germline CDR1 and CDR2 sequences are SGHTA and FQGTGA. Here the CDR3 DNA reads TGTGCCAGCAGCTTAAACGGCGACTTCACAGATACGCAGTATTTT. Its protein is CASSLNGDFTDTQYF.

This chain uses TRBV27 with TRBJ2-1; D might be TRBD1 (6 bases). This CDR3 has 14 amino acids. The V end was cut by 4 bases, the J end by 8 bases, with 15 bases between. Germline CDR1 reads MNHEY; CDR2 reads SMNVEV (reference sequence). CDR3 sequence reads: CASSSGHRQDEQFF. The CDR3 bases are TGTGCCAGCAGTTCGGGACACCGGCAGGATGAGCAGTTCTTC.

The CDR3 DNA follows: TGTGCCAGCAGTTTCGGCGGCAGGGCTGGCTACACCTTC. Translating gives CASSFGGRAGYTF. The chain employs TRBV12-3 or TRBV12-4 and TRBJ1-2; perhaps TRBD1 as D (5 bases). V dropped 3 bases and J dropped 7 bases, with 12 bases sitting between them. The CDR3 has 13 amino acids.

The chain joins TRBV7-9 to TRBJ2-1; TRBD2 matches 9 bases. V shed 5 bases, J shed 6 bases, and the junction held 8 bases outside the gene matches. The CDR3 totals 15 residues. Germline CDR1 SEHNR, CDR2 FQNEAQ (reference sequence). The DNA of the CDR3 is TGTGCCAGCAGCCGACCCGGAGCGGGAGGCAATGAGCAGTTCTTC. Amino acid sequence: CASSRPGAGGNEQFF.